The clone carrying this TCR beta chain was counted only a few times. This sample stems from a study of blood T cell repertoires in COVID-19. Background on the study: Acute-phase and convalescent COVID-19 samples originated in the United States, Italy and Spain. T cells, B-cell-depleted T cells, or PBMCs provided the cDNA or gDNA that served as material.

Per the authors' pipeline: Amplified reference gene primers provided the basis for estimating nucleated cell counts. The repertoire was sequenced with immunoSEQ multiplex PCR; TCRdb's copy has only in-frame clones and lacks some. The DNA was the basis for D and trimming; V, J and clone size are from that table. This table has about 170,000 clones, about four fifths appearing once. The receptor comes from a woman older than 75 with acute or convalescent COVID-19. What was sequenced was peripheral blood.

The CDR3 DNA sequence: TGTGCCAGCAGCGCCCGCAACCAGGGAGAAAAACTGTTTTTT. Translating it yields CASSARNQGEKLFF. The chain couples TRBV5-4 to TRBJ1-4; weak D call: TRBD1 (5 bases). V lost 4 bases to trimming and J lost 8 bases, with 15 bases between them. Germline CDR1 SGHNT, CDR2 YYREEE (reference sequence). There are 14 residues in the CDR3.